This T cell receptor beta chain derives from a study of T cell repertoires in cytomegalovirus infection. Across the whole study: Public signatures in TCR beta pointed to CMV infection and matching HLA type. Regarding the study as a whole: There were HLA-C-restricted CMV-specific TCR beta clonotypes dominating the ex vivo response. The cumulative frequency of public TCR beta families identified carriers of CMV plus the relevant HLA.

From the reads, TCRdb called clonotypes with MiXCR, one entry per CDR3 protein. The sample carries hundreds of thousands of distinct CDR3 sequences, approximately 10% recorded once. The CDR3 consists of 14 residues. V gave up 0 bases and J gave up 7 bases; unmatched junction bases: 3. Germline values: CDR1 ENHRY, CDR2 SYGVKD. In its sample, this clonotype was seen a few times. Its antigen is currently unknown. The sequenced sample was PBMCs. The origin of this receptor is a human donor in good health (CMV status not recorded). Some clones in this sample may be carry-over from other donors' samples. The chain recombines TRBV10-3 with TRBJ2-7, with TRBD2 identical over 10 bases. The CDR3 region is CAISESALAGEQYF. The CDR3 DNA follows: TGTGCCATCAGTGAGTCGGCACTAGCGGGAGAGCAGTACTTC.